The 11 T cell receptor beta chains reported below all come from one sample, sequenced in a study of cytomegalovirus exposure and HLA in healthy donors. In the PCR, 60 Vbeta and 13 Jbeta primers were used. Clones were sequenced by immunoSEQ multiplex PCR, and TCRdb holds only the in-frame ones, with some missing. Among approximately 200,000 clones listed, 80% to 85% were seen once. What was sequenced was PBMCs. These TCRs come from a boy aged 5-17 years in good health and CMV-seronegative.

This clone appeared a few times. The chain has TRBV7-9 and TRBJ1-1, with D hard to call. V lost 4 bases, J lost 1 base, and 7 bases lay in between. CDR1 is SEHNR, CDR2 FQNEAQ, per germline (reference sequence). There are 13 residues in the CDR3. The CDR3 is CASSYTRNTEAFF. In nucleotides, the CDR3 is TGTGCCAGCAGCTATACGAGGAACACTGAAGCTTTCTTT.

This chain links TRBV19 with TRBJ2-1; weak D call: TRBD2 (6 bases). Germline CDR1 reads LNHDA; CDR2 reads SQIVND (reference sequence). The CDR3 consists of 15 residues. V dropped 7 bases and J dropped 1 base, with 14 bases sitting between them. Written as DNA, the CDR3 is TGTGCCAGTACCACAATAGCGGCGTCCTACAATGAGCAGTTCTTC. It yields the protein CASTTIAASYNEQFF.

The sample holds one count of this clone. The CDR3 bases are TGTGCCAGCAGTCGGCGGTCTGAAGCTTTCTTT. It is translated as CASSRRSEAFF. The chain employs TRBV28 and TRBJ1-1, with unresolved D. Per germline, CDR1 MDHEN and CDR2 SYDVKM. This CDR3 contains 11 residues. V was pared by 5 bases and J by 6 bases, with 7 bases between.

The rearrangement joins TRBV7-3 to TRBJ2-1; 8 bases line up with TRBD2. J gave up 8 bases and V 1 base, and 10 bases lay outside the gene matches. Germline lookup yields CDR1 SGHTA and CDR2 FQGTGA. CDR3 length: 16 amino acids. Written as DNA, the CDR3 is TGTGCCAGCAGCTTAAGTCCCGGGAGGGCCGTCTATGAGCAGTTCTTC. Translation: CASSLSPGRAVYEQFF.

The chain uses TRBV28 and TRBJ1-5; 7 nucleotides match TRBD1. The CDR3 runs to 14 residues. V lost 11 bases, J lost 1 base, and 8 bases stayed unmatched. The germline V gene encodes CDR1 MDHEN and CDR2 SYDVKM. CDR3 coding DNA: TGTGCCGCATTCCAGGGGGAAAGCAATCAGCCCCAGCATTTT. Translating it yields CAAFQGESNQPQHF. Supplemented by reference TRBV28 and TRBJ1-5, the full variable domain reads DVKVTQSSRYLVKRTGEKVFLECVQDMDHENMFWYRQDPGLGLRLIYFSYDVKMKEKGDIPEGYSVSREKKERFSLILESASTNQTSMYLCAAFQGESNQPQHFGDGTRLSIL.

The J gene is TRBJ1-5, the V gene TRBV28, with 11 nucleotides matching TRBD1. CDR3 size: 16 residues. Per germline, CDR1 MDHEN and CDR2 SYDVKM. The junction had 8 bases not matched to a gene; V was cut back by 3 bases and J by 7 bases. Here the CDR3 reads CASSFPRTGGPQPQHF. The CDR3 DNA sequence: TGTGCCAGCAGTTTTCCTAGGACAGGGGGCCCCCAGCCCCAGCATTTT.

The V gene is TRBV5-1, the J gene TRBJ2-7; 8 nucleotides agree with TRBD2. CDR1 and CDR2 (germline): SGHRS, YFSETQ. The CDR3 runs 16 residues. The V and J ends lost 0 bases and 0 bases, in that order; junction bases with no gene match: 5. Written as DNA, the CDR3 is TGCGCCAGCAGCTTGGGCATTAGCGGGAACTCCTACGAGCAGTACTTC. It codes for CASSLGISGNSYEQYF. Drawing the rest from reference TRBV5-1 and TRBJ2-7, the complete variable domain is KAGVTQTPRYLIKTRGQQVTLSCSPISGHRSVSWYQQTPGQGLQFLFEYFSETQRNKGNFPGRFSGRQFSNSRSEMNVSTLELGDSALYLCASSLGISGNSYEQYFGPGTRLTVT.

The chain uses TRBV7-2 and TRBJ2-2; D not resolved. Per germline, CDR1 SGHTA and CDR2 FQGNSA. V lost 1 base and J lost 3, with 6 bases in between. This CDR3 is 14 amino acids long. CDR3 protein: CASSLDGDTGELFF. The CDR3 coding sequence is TGTGCCAGCAGCTTAGACGGTGACACCGGGGAGCTGTTTTTT.

This chain links TRBV11-1 with TRBJ1-1; TRBD1 matches at 8 bases. Trimming removed 2 bases from V and 4 bases from J; junction bases left unmatched: 6. In germline, CDR1 is SGHAT, CDR2 FQDESV (reference sequence). There are 15 residues in the CDR3. The CDR3 region is CASSLQTGASTEAFF. The CDR3 DNA reads TGTGCCAGCAGCTTACAGACAGGGGCGAGCACTGAAGCTTTCTTT. The variable domain in full, with the rest retrieved from reference TRBV11-1 and TRBJ1-1, is EAEVAQSPRYKITEKSQAVAFWCDPISGHATLYWYRQILGQGPELLVQFQDESVVDDSQLPKDRFSAERLKGVDSTLKIQPAELGDSAMYLCASSLQTGASTEAFFGQGTRLTVV.

This clone turned up a few times. The V and J genes are TRBV6-1 and TRBJ2-7; maybe TRBD2 (5 bases). The germline V gene has CDR1 MNHNS and CDR2 SASEGT. This CDR3 has 12 residues. Trimming cost V 6 bases and J 6 bases, with 12 bases left between them. CDR3 protein: CASREGRPEQYF. Written as DNA, the CDR3 is TGTGCCAGCAGAGAGGGTAGGCCCGAGCAGTACTTC.

The chain is built from TRBV27 and TRBJ1-6, with D maybe TRBD1 (6 bases). Trimming left V 2 bases short and J 6 bases short, with 11 bases between. CDR1 is MNHEY and CDR2 is SMNVEV in the germline V gene (reference sequence). The length of the CDR3 is 15 residues. The CDR3 sequence is CASSLGGAGNSPLHF. DNA for the CDR3: TGTGCCAGCAGTTTAGGGGGGGCAGGTAATTCACCCCTCCACTTT.